This record concerns one T cell receptor (beta chain) sequence. It was with a sample-barcoded 5' primer and a J-beta primer mix that a second PCR of about 6 to 11 cycles was run. TCRdb reanalysed the 5' RACE reads using MiXCR and keeps one entry per CDR3 protein. The repertoire holds about 580,000 distinct CDR3 sequences, with 45% to 55% as singletons. V was pared by 0 bases and J by 1 base, with 3 bases of the junction left unmatched. This CDR3 has 15 amino acids. Germline CDR1 is SGHAT and CDR2 is FQNNGV. These data belong to a study of blood T cells in healthy people across ages. This receptor was taken from a man aged 80 or over in good health. The rearrangement joins TRBV11-2 to TRBJ2-7; 7 bases are shared with TRBD1. The specimen sequenced was blood. The CDR3 loop is CASSLETGTSYEQYF. The DNA for the CDR3 is TGTGCCAGCAGCTTAGAGACAGGGACGTCCTACGAGCAGTACTTC.